This T cell receptor (beta chain) is drawn from a study of blood T cell repertoires in COVID-19. About the research overall: The United States, Italy and Spain were the sources of the acute and convalescent COVID-19 samples. The cDNA or gDNA used as material had been derived from T cells, B-cell-depleted T cells, or PBMCs.

This CDR3 contains 15 residues. Germline V CDR1 and CDR2: MGHDK, SYGVNS. Trimming stripped 3 bases from V and 6 bases from J, with 14 bases between. Source study methods: Amplification from reference gene primers served as the basis for estimated nucleated cell counts. Profiling relied on immunoSEQ multiplex PCR, and the TCRdb table lists in-frame clones only, not all of them. V and J calls and clone size are as listed in that table; D and trimming were resolved from the DNA. The sample lists about 110,000 clones, about 85% occurring once. Input material: peripheral blood. V is TRBV25-1 and J is TRBJ2-2, with D possibly matching TRBD1 (5 bases). The TCR sequence derives from a woman in her 70s with acute or convalescent COVID-19. The CDR3 DNA sequence: TGTGCCAGCAGTGATCCTAGAAGGACACCCGGGGAGCTGTTTTTT. Translated, it gives CASSDPRRTPGELFF.